Listed below are T cell receptor beta chains from one sample, sequenced in a study of cytomegalovirus exposure and HLA in healthy donors. Repertoires were generated with immunoSEQ multiplex PCR, while TCRdb's copy carries only in-frame clones and drops some. The sample lists about 170,000 clones, roughly 73% seen once, with about 2.9% in the top ten. Sequences were obtained from PBMCs. The origin of the receptors is a female donor in good health and CMV-seronegative. The CDR3 runs from the conserved cysteine through the conserved F or W. D genes are given only for firm matches. The size field is filled for only some rows; it gives once, few, many or a size class.

J gene | V gene | clone size | D gene | CDR3 protein | CDR3 DNA
TRBJ2-1 | TRBV11-2 | NA | TRBD2 | CASSRGTSGSREQFF | TGTGCCAGCAGCCGCGGGACTAGCGGGTCTCGTGAGCAGTTCTTC
TRBJ1-6 | TRBV13 | NA | TRBD1 | CASSAGQPLSPLHF | TGTGCCAGCAGCGCGGGACAGCCCCTTTCACCCCTCCACTTT
TRBJ1-4 | TRBV7-8 | NA | NA | CASSQPQLRDSNEKLFF | TGTGCCAGCAGCCAACCCCAACTCAGGGACTCTAATGAAAAACTGTTTTTT
TRBJ2-1 | TRBV5-6 | NA | TRBD2 | CASSHSGRRSYNEQFF | TGTGCCAGCAGTCATAGCGGGAGGAGGTCCTACAATGAGCAGTTCTTC
TRBJ2-1 | TRBV27 | NA | TRBD2 | CASRLPAGGYNEQFF | TGTGCCAGCAGACTACCGGCGGGGGGCTACAATGAGCAGTTCTTC
TRBJ2-1 | TRBV7-3 | few | TRBD2 | CAAHSGLAGYNEQFF | TGTGCCGCTCACAGTGGACTAGCGGGATACAATGAGCAGTTCTTC
TRBJ1-3 | TRBV18 | NA | TRBD1 | CASSPEGASGNTIYF | TGTGCCAGCTCACCCGAGGGGGCGTCTGGAAACACCATATATTTT
TRBJ1-1 | TRBV6-5 | NA | NA | CASSYLVTRYNTEAFF | TGTGCCAGCAGTTACTTGGTTACGCGATATAACACTGAAGCTTTCTTT
TRBJ1-1 | TRBV27 | NA | NA | CASQSTRGEAFF | TGTGCCAGCCAATCCACTCGCGGGGAAGCTTTCTTT
TRBJ1-2 | TRBV25-1 | few | NA | CASSEGDIYGYTF | TGTGCCAGCAGTGAAGGGGACATCTATGGCTACACCTTC